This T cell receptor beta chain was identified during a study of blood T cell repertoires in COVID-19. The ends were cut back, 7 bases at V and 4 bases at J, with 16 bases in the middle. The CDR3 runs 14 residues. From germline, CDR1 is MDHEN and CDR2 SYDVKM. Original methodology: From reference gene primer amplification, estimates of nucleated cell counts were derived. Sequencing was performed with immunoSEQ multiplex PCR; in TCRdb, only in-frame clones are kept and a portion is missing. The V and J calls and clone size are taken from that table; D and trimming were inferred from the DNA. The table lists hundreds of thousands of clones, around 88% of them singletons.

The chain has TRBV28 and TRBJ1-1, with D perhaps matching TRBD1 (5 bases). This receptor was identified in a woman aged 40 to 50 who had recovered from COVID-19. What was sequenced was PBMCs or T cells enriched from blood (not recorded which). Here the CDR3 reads CASIWQGLGTEAFF. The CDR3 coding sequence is TGTGCCAGCATTTGGCAGGGCCTCGGCACTGAAGCTTTCTTT.